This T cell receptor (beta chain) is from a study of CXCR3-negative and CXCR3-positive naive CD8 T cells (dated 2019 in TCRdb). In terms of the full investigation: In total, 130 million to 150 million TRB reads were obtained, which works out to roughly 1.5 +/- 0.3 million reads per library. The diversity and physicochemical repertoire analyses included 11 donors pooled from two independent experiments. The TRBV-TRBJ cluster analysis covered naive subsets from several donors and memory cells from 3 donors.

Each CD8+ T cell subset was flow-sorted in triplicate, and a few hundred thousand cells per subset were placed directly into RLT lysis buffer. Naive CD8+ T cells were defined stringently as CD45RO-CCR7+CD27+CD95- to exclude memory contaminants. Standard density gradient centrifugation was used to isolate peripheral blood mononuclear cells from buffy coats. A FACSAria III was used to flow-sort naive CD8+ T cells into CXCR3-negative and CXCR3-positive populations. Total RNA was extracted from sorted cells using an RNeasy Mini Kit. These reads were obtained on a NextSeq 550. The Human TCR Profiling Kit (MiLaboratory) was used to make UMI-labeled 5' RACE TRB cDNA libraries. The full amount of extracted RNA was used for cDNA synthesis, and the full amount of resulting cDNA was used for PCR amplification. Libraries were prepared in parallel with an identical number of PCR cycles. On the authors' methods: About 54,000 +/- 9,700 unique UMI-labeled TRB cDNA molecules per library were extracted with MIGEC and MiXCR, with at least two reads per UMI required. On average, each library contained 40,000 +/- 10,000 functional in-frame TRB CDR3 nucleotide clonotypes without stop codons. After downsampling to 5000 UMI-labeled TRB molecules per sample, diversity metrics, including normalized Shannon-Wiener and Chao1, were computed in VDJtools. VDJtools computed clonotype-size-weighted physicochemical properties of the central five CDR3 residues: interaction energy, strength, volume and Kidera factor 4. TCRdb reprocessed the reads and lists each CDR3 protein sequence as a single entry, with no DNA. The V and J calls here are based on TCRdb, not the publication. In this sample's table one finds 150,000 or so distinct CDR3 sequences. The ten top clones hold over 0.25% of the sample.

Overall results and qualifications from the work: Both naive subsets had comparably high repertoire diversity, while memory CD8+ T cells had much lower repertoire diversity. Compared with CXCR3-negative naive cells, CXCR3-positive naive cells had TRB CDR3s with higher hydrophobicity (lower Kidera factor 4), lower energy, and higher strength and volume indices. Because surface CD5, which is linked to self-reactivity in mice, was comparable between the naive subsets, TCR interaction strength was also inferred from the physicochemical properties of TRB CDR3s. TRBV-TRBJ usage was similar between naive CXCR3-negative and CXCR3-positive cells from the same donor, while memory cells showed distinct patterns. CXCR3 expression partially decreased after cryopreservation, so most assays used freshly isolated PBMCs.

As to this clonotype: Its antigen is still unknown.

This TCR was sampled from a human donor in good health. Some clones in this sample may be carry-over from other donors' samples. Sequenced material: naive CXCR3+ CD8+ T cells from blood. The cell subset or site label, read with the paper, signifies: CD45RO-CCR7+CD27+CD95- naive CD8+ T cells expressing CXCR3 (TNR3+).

The CDR3 is CASSSGTSSFQSF. The rearranged chain carries TRBV27 and TRBJ2-6; without DNA, the TCRdb call of TRBD1 cannot be checked. From cysteine to phenylalanine, the CDR3 is 13 amino acids long. This entry has no DNA. Based on the germline V gene (reference sequence), the CDR1 and CDR2 sequences are MNHEY and SMNVEV.